This is a list of T cell receptor beta chains from one sample in a study of blood T cell repertoires in COVID-19. Measured with immunoSEQ multiplex PCR; TCRdb has only the in-frame clones, and not every one. The sample has over 400,000 clones, approximately 90% seen once. The source material was PBMCs or T cells enriched from blood (not recorded which). These receptors all stem from a woman in her sixties who had recovered from COVID-19. Each CDR3 is given with its conserved first and last residue. The D gene is left open where the match is weak. A row's size may be missing; if present it is once, few, many or a size class.

cdr3_length	v_call	j_call	clone_size	d_call	cdr3_nt	cdr3_aa
18	TRBV2	TRBJ2-1	NA	NA	TGTGCCAGCAGTGAGAGGTGGACTACCCAGAGCTCCTACAATGAGCAGTTCTTC	CASSERWTTQSSYNEQFF
14	TRBV10-3	TRBJ1-1	few	TRBD1	TGTGCCATCAGGACCGGGACAGAGAACACTGAAGCTTTCTTT	CAIRTGTENTEAFF
14	TRBV9	TRBJ1-5	NA	TRBD1	TGTGCCAGCAGCGTGGGACAGGGCAATCAGCCCCAGCATTTT	CASSVGQGNQPQHF
15	TRBV5-1	TRBJ2-7	once	TRBD2	TGCGCCAGCAGCTCTTTAGCGGGGGGGCTCTACGAGCAGTACTTC	CASSSLAGGLYEQYF
15	TRBV7-2	TRBJ1-5	NA	TRBD1	TGTGCCAGCAGCCAGGGACAGCAACCCAATCAGCCCCAGCATTTT	CASSQGQQPNQPQHF
14	TRBV7-8	TRBJ1-2	NA	NA	TGTGCCAGCAGCTTAGACCAGGGGAGCTATGGCTACACCTTC	CASSLDQGSYGYTF
14	TRBV27	TRBJ1-2	NA	NA	TGTGCCAGCAGCCGACTTGACAGAGCTTATGGCTACACCTTC	CASSRLDRAYGYTF
14	TRBV2	TRBJ2-1	NA	NA	TGTGCCAGCAGTGAACAGGGTTCCTACAATGAGCAGTTCTTC	CASSEQGSYNEQFF
11	TRBV12-5	TRBJ2-4	NA	NA	TGTGCTAGTGGTTTGTTTCCCTTTAGGAGTTTC	CASGLFPFRSF
14	TRBV30	TRBJ2-1	NA	TRBD2	TGTGCCTGGAGCTACCAGGGACTAGCGGGGCGTCAGTTCTTC	CAWSYQGLAGRQFF
14	TRBV7-8	TRBJ1-6	NA	NA	TGTGCCAGCAGCTTCTCGGGAAGGAATTCACCCCTCCACTTT	CASSFSGRNSPLHF
15	TRBV19	TRBJ2-1	few	TRBD2	TGTGCCAGTAGTATGGGAGGGGTATCAGGTGCTGAGCAGTTCTTC	CASSMGGVSGAEQFF
13	TRBV29-1	TRBJ2-3	NA	TRBD2	TGCAGCGTGAACCAGCGGGGGACAGATACGCAGTATTTT	CSVNQRGTDTQYF
13	TRBV7-2	TRBJ2-4	NA	TRBD1	TGTGCCAGCAGCGGGACAGGGAAAAACATTCAGTACTTC	CASSGTGKNIQYF